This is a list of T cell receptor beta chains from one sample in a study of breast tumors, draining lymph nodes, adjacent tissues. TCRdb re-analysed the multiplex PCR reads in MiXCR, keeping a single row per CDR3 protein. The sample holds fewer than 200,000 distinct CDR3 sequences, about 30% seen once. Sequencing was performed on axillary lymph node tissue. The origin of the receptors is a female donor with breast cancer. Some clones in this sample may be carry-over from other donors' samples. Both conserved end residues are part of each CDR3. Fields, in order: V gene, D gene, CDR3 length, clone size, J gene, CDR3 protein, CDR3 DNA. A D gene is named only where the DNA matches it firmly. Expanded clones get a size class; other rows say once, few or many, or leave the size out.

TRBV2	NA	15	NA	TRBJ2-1	CASSEIPGSYNEQFF	TGTGCCAGCAGTGAAATTCCGGGCTCCTACAATGAGCAGTTCTTC
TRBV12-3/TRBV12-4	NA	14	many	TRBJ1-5	CASSPTATNQPQHF	TGTGCCAGCAGCCCGACAGCGACCAATCAGCCCCAGCATTTT
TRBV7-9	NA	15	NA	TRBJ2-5	CASSSLDGVGETQYF	TGTGCCAGCAGCTCCCTGGACGGGGTCGGGGAGACCCAGTACTTC
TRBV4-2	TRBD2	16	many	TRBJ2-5	CASSQVSSGGVETQYF	TGTGCCAGCAGCCAAGTGTCTAGCGGGGGAGTAGAGACCCAGTACTTC
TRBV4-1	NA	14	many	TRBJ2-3	CASSQGSARDTQYF	TGCGCCAGCAGCCAAGGGTCAGCCCGGGATACGCAGTATTTT
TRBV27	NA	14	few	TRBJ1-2	CASSSDRTNYGYTF	TGTGCCAGCAGTTCCGACAGAACTAACTATGGCTACACCTTC
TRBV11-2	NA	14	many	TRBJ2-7	CASSLDRLSYEQYF	TGTGCCAGCAGCTTAGATAGGCTTTCCTACGAGCAGTACTTC
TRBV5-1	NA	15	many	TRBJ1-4	CASSPRAGEYEKLFF	TGCGCCAGCAGCCCCCGGGCAGGGGAATACGAAAAACTGTTTTTT
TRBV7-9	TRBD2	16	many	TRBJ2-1	CASSGGTSGEYNEQFF	TGTGCCAGCAGCGGGGGGACTAGCGGGGAATACAATGAGCAGTTCTTC
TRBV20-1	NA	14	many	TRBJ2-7	CSASRATLDYEQYF	TGCAGTGCTAGCAGGGCGACATTGGACTACGAGCAGTACTTC
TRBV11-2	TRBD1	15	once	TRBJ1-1	CASSLTGTVNTEAFF	TGTGCCAGCAGCTTAACCGGGACAGTGAACACTGAAGCTTTCTTT
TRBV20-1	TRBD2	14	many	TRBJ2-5	CSAFGTSGGETQYF	TGCAGTGCTTTCGGGACTAGCGGCGGGGAGACCCAGTACTTC
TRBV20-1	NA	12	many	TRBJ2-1	CSARGGYNEQFF	TGCAGTGCTAGAGGGGGTTACAATGAGCAGTTCTTC
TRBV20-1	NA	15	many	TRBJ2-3	CSATPLTASTDTQYF	TGCAGTGCTACTCCCCTAACAGCTAGCACAGATACGCAGTATTTT
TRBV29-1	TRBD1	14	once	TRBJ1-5	CSIVTGDGNQPRHF	TGCAGCATAGTCACAGGGGACGGCAATCAGCCCCGGCATTTT
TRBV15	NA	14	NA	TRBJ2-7	CATSSPGDSYEQYF	TGTGCCACCAGCTCACCAGGGGACTCCTACGAGCAGTACTTC
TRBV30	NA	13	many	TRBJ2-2	CAWKYTNTGELFF	TGTGCCTGGAAGTATACGAACACCGGGGAGCTGTTTTTT
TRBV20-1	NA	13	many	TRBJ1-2	CSARGGGIVGYTF	TGCAGTGCTAGGGGAGGGGGGATCGTTGGCTACACCTTC